Listed below are T cell receptor beta chains from one sample, sequenced in a study of cytomegalovirus exposure and HLA in healthy donors. Measured with immunoSEQ multiplex PCR; TCRdb has only the in-frame clones, and not every one. The table lists about 130,000 clones, roughly 85% of them singletons, with roughly 20% in the top ten. What was sequenced was PBMCs. Receptors were obtained from a man younger than 35 in good health and CMV-seropositive. CDR3s include the opening cysteine and the closing phenylalanine or tryptophan. The D gene is left open where the match is weak. Size is omitted from some rows. Given values are once, few, many or a class for expanded clones.

j_call | clone_size | v_call | cdr3_length | d_call | cdr3_nt | cdr3_aa
TRBJ2-7 | NA | TRBV5-1 | 14 | TRBD2 | TGCGCCAGCAGCTACACTAGCGGGGGCTACGAGCAGTACTTC | CASSYTSGGYEQYF
TRBJ2-1 | NA | TRBV9 | 15 | TRBD2 | TGTGCCAGCAGCGTCAGCGGGGGCCTTTACAATGAGCAGTTCTTC | CASSVSGGLYNEQFF
TRBJ2-7 | NA | TRBV4-2 | 16 | TRBD2 | TGTGCCAGCAGCCAACCCAGCTCAGCGGGGGCCTACGAGCAGTACTTC | CASSQPSSAGAYEQYF
TRBJ2-7 | NA | TRBV6-5 | 15 | NA | TGTGCCAGCAGTTACGCCGGCAGGGCCAGGTACGAGCAGTACTTC | CASSYAGRARYEQYF
TRBJ2-3 | NA | TRBV6-1 | 15 | NA | TGTGCCAGCAGGAGGGTAGCACCTAGCACAGATACGCAGTATTTT | CASRRVAPSTDTQYF
TRBJ2-5 | NA | TRBV7-7 | 14 | TRBD1 | TGTGCCAGCAGCCCGAGACAGGGTCCAGAGACCCAGTACTTC | CASSPRQGPETQYF
TRBJ2-7 | NA | TRBV19 | 16 | TRBD2 | TGTGCCAGTAGTATTGGGGGACTAGCGGAACTCTACGAGCAGTACTTC | CASSIGGLAELYEQYF
TRBJ2-2 | NA | TRBV10-3 | 15 | TRBD2 | TGTGCCGGGGGGGGAGGCCAGCCTAACACCGGGGAGCTGTTTTTT | CAGGGGQPNTGELFF
TRBJ2-4 | once | TRBV9 | 14 | NA | TGTGCCAGCAGCACGGGAGCCGGGGGAAACATTCAGTACTTC | CASSTGAGGNIQYF
TRBJ2-5 | once | TRBV19 | 11 | NA | TGTGCCAGTAGTCGGTGGGAGACCCAGTACTTC | CASSRWETQYF
TRBJ2-1 | NA | TRBV4-1 | 15 | TRBD2 | TGCGCCAGCAGCCAAGATCCGGGACTAGCTTATGAGCAGTTCTTC | CASSQDPGLAYEQFF
TRBJ2-7 | NA | TRBV2 | 15 | NA | TGTGCCAGCAGTGGGGGAGGACAGGCGATCTACGAGCAGTACTTC | CASSGGGQAIYEQYF
TRBJ1-4 | few | TRBV6-6 | 14 | NA | TGTGCCAGCAGGACCGGCGCGGTTAATGAAAAACTGTTTTTT | CASRTGAVNEKLFF
TRBJ2-7 | once | TRBV29-1 | 13 | TRBD2 | TGCAGCGTAGGAGGCGGGGGAGATGCCGAGCAGTACTTC | CSVGGGGDAEQYF
TRBJ1-1 | few | TRBV4-1 | 15 | NA | TGCGCCAGCAGCCTGGTAGCAAAGGTGGGCACTGAAGCTTTCTTT | CASSLVAKVGTEAFF
TRBJ2-5 | NA | TRBV5-1 | 15 | TRBD2 | TGCGCCAGCAGCTTTGGGACTAGCGGGCAAGAGACCCAGTACTTC | CASSFGTSGQETQYF
TRBJ2-3 | few | TRBV28 | 14 | NA | TGTGCCAGCAGTTTATTATGGTCAGCAGATACGCAGTATTTT | CASSLLWSADTQYF
TRBJ1-5 | NA | TRBV2 | 13 | TRBD1 | TGTGCCAGCAGCGACAGGGTCGGACAGCCCCAGCATTTT | CASSDRVGQPQHF
TRBJ1-2 | NA | TRBV19 | 14 | NA | TGTGCCAGTAGTAAGGACAGCCTCAACTATGGCTACACCTTC | CASSKDSLNYGYTF
TRBJ2-5 | NA | TRBV28 | 15 | TRBD1 | TGTGCCAGCAGTTCTCGGACAGGGATGGGAGAGACCCAGTACTTC | CASSSRTGMGETQYF
TRBJ2-2 | few | TRBV9 | 15 | TRBD2 | TGTGCCAGCAGCTTCAGCGGGGGAGACACCGGGGAGCTGTTTTTT | CASSFSGGDTGELFF
TRBJ2-2 | few | TRBV25-1 | 17 | TRBD2 | TGTGCCAGCAGTTCGACTAGCGGGGGCCCCTCGTCCGGGGAGCTGTTTTTT | CASSSTSGGPSSGELFF
TRBJ1-1 | NA | TRBV28 | 14 | TRBD1 | TGTGCCAGCAGTTTGGGACAGGGGAACACTGAAGCTTTCTTT | CASSLGQGNTEAFF
TRBJ1-2 | NA | TRBV7-2 | 14 | TRBD1 | TGTGCCAGCAGCTTTGGGGGACAGTCCTATGGCTACACCTTC | CASSFGGQSYGYTF
TRBJ1-2 | NA | TRBV7-2 | 14 | NA | TGTGCCAGCAGCCCCGACAGGTTCCCTTATGGCTACACCTTC | CASSPDRFPYGYTF
TRBJ1-4 | few | TRBV19 | 14 | NA | TGTGCCAGTAGGAGGATTGCAACTAATGAAAAACTGTTTTTT | CASRRIATNEKLFF
TRBJ2-2 | NA | TRBV2 | 15 | TRBD2 | TGTGCCACCTTCAGGGCTAGCGGGGGTGGCGGGGAGCTGTTTTTT | CATFRASGGGGELFF
TRBJ1-2 | NA | TRBV29-1 | 16 | TRBD1 | TGCAGCGTTGACGCCTCACAGGGGGTAAACGTCTATGGCTACACCTTC | CSVDASQGVNVYGYTF
TRBJ2-5 | NA | TRBV30 | 14 | NA | TGTGCCTGGAGGGTGATAGCGGACCAAGAGACCCAGTACTTC | CAWRVIADQETQYF
TRBJ2-7 | NA | TRBV7-9 | 15 | TRBD1 | TGTGCCAGCAGCCAATTCGCGGGGACAGGGACCGAGCAGTACTTC | CASSQFAGTGTEQYF
TRBJ1-6 | NA | TRBV2 | 14 | NA | TGTGCCAGCAGTCAGGGGCAGATTTATTCACCCCTCCACTTT | CASSQGQIYSPLHF
TRBJ2-5 | NA | TRBV5-1 | 13 | NA | TGCGCCAGCAGCTCACCAGGGCAAGAGACCCAGTACTTC | CASSSPGQETQYF
TRBJ1-2 | once | TRBV28 | 16 | TRBD1 | TGTGCCAGCAGTTGGGCGACAGGGGCTTCCTTCTATGGCTACACCTTC | CASSWATGASFYGYTF
TRBJ1-2 | NA | TRBV29-1 | 15 | NA | TGCAGCGTCTCCAGCGGGTCGGAAGCTAACTATGGCTACACCTTC | CSVSSGSEANYGYTF
TRBJ2-1 | NA | TRBV13 | 16 | TRBD2 | TGTGCCAGCAGCTTAGGTCCTAGCGGGGGGCCCGATGAGCAGTTCTTC | CASSLGPSGGPDEQFF
TRBJ1-1 | NA | TRBV19 | 14 | TRBD1 | TGTGCCAGTAGTATGGGACAGGGGAACACTGAAGCTTTCTTT | CASSMGQGNTEAFF
TRBJ1-2 | NA | TRBV30 | 13 | NA | TGTGCCTGGAACGAAGGGGTGAACTATGGCTACACCTTC | CAWNEGVNYGYTF
TRBJ1-1 | NA | TRBV5-6 | 14 | NA | TGTGCCAGCAGCACAGAAAATCGGGGCACTGAAGCTTTCTTT | CASSTENRGTEAFF
TRBJ2-2 | NA | TRBV5-4 | 15 | TRBD2 | TGTGCCAGCAGCCTAGCGGGTTCGAACACCGGGGAGCTGTTTTTT | CASSLAGSNTGELFF
TRBJ2-7 | NA | TRBV18 | 13 | NA | TGTGCCAGCTCACCTCAGGAGGCCTACGAGCAGTACTTC | CASSPQEAYEQYF
TRBJ2-1 | NA | TRBV19 | 15 | TRBD2 | TGTGCCAGTAGTATAGCCGGGGGGTCGTACAATGAGCAGTTCTTC | CASSIAGGSYNEQFF
TRBJ2-2 | once | TRBV5-1 | 14 | NA | TGCGCCAGCAGCTTGGTAATCCGCACCGGGGAGCTGTTTTTT | CASSLVIRTGELFF
TRBJ1-1 | NA | TRBV6-5 | 13 | TRBD1 | TGTGCCAGCAGAACCGACAGGGCCCCTGAAGCTTTCTTT | CASRTDRAPEAFF
TRBJ2-7 | NA | TRBV25-1 | 15 | NA | TGTGCCAGCAGTGAACCGGACTATCCTGGCTACGAGCAGTACTTC | CASSEPDYPGYEQYF
TRBJ2-5 | NA | TRBV7-2 | 16 | TRBD2 | TGTGCCAGCAGCGCCTTTCTAGCGGGGGGACAAGAGACCCAGTACTTC | CASSAFLAGGQETQYF